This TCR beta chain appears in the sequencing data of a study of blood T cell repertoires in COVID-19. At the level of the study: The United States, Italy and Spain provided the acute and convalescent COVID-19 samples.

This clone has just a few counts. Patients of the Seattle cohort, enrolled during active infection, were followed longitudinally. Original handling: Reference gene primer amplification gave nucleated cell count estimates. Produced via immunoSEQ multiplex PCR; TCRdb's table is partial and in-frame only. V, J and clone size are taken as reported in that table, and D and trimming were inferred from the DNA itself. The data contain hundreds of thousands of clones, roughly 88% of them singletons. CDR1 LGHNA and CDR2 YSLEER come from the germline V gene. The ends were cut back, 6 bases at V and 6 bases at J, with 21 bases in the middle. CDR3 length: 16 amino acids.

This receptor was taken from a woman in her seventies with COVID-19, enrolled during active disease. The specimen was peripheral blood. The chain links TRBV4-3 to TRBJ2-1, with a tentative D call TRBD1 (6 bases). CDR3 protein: CASSRVWGLFSNEQFF. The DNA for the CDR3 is TGCGCCAGCAGTCGGGTATGGGGGCTCTTCAGCAATGAGCAGTTCTTC.